The rows below give T cell receptor beta chains drawn from one sample of a study of blood T cell repertoires in COVID-19. The method was immunoSEQ multiplex PCR; TCRdb's version includes in-frame clones alone and lacks a portion of them. Of fewer than 200,000 clones in the sample, around 92% were seen once. What was sequenced was peripheral blood. These receptors were collected from a man aged 30-40 years with COVID-19, enrolled during active disease. The CDR3 runs from the conserved cysteine through the conserved F or W. The order of the fields is D gene, V gene, clone size, J gene, CDR3 DNA, CDR3 protein. A D gene is named only where the DNA matches it firmly. Rows give clone size only sometimes, using once, few, many, or a class for an expanded clone.

.	TRBV30	.	TRBJ2-3	TGTGCCTCAAAGGGCGGTAGCGGCTACCTAGATACGCAGTATTTT	CASKGGSGYLDTQYF
TRBD1	TRBV28	.	TRBJ1-4	TGTGCCAGCTCGGGGTTAGGGGGCAGAAGTAATGAAAAACTGTTTTTT	CASSGLGGRSNEKLFF
.	TRBV5-4	.	TRBJ1-1	TGTGCCAGCAGCTTCGAGGGAGAGAACACTGAAGCTTTCTTT	CASSFEGENTEAFF
.	TRBV12-3/TRBV12-4	.	TRBJ1-5	TGTGCCAGCAGTTTGGTAGGGGGTCAGCCCCAGCATTTT	CASSLVGGQPQHF
TRBD1	TRBV2	.	TRBJ1-2	TGTGCCAGCAGCCAAGAGGACAGGGGGTATGGCTACACCTTC	CASSQEDRGYGYTF
.	TRBV11-3	once	TRBJ2-7	TGTGCCAGCAGCTCTACAGGTTCGCGCCAGCAGTACTTC	CASSSTGSRQQYF
.	TRBV18	.	TRBJ2-4	TGTGCCAGCTCACCACTAGCGCCCTTAGCCAAAAACATTCAGTACTTC	CASSPLAPLAKNIQYF
TRBD2	TRBV18	.	TRBJ2-5	TGTGCCAGCTCACCCCGACTAGCGGATGGGGAGACCCAGTACTTC	CASSPRLADGETQYF
.	TRBV29-1	.	TRBJ2-5	TGCAGCGTTGAACAGGGAGAGACCCAGTACTTC	CSVEQGETQYF
TRBD1	TRBV30	.	TRBJ2-1	TGTGCCTGGGACCCGGGACAGGCCTACAATGAGCAGTTCTTC	CAWDPGQAYNEQFF
TRBD1	TRBV4-3	.	TRBJ1-4	TGCGCCAGCAGCCAAGATGGGGCCAGGGGGACCTATAATGAAAAACTGTTTTTT	CASSQDGARGTYNEKLFF
TRBD2	TRBV7-2	once	TRBJ2-5	TGTGCCAGCAGCTTAGGTGGAGGTTGGAGCGGGGGGGTAGAGACCCAGTACTTC	CASSLGGGWSGGVETQYF
TRBD2	TRBV2	.	TRBJ2-3	TGTGCCAGCAGTGCTAGCGGGGGTTCCACAGATACGCAGTATTTT	CASSASGGSTDTQYF
.	TRBV18	.	TRBJ1-1	TGTGCCAGCTCACCGCAGGGGACTGAAGCTTTCTTT	CASSPQGTEAFF
TRBD1	TRBV19	.	TRBJ1-1	TGTGCCAGTAGTATAGACGACAGGGGCGCTGAAGCTTTCTTT	CASSIDDRGAEAFF
TRBD2	TRBV6-4	.	TRBJ2-1	TGTGCCAGCAGTGTGCGACTAGCGGGAGAGGATGAGCAGTTCTTC	CASSVRLAGEDEQFF
TRBD1	TRBV24-1	.	TRBJ2-7	TGTGCCACCAGTGATTTGCTTATGGCAGGGGGCTCCCGTTATTACGAGCAGTACTTC	CATSDLLMAGGSRYYEQYF
.	TRBV5-1	.	TRBJ2-7	TGCGCCAGCAGAACACAGGGAACTTCTTACGAGCAGTACTTC	CASRTQGTSYEQYF
TRBD1	TRBV19	.	TRBJ2-7	TGTGCCAGTAGTAAGGCCACCGGGACAGCTTACTACGAGCAGTACTTC	CASSKATGTAYYEQYF
TRBD2	TRBV28	.	TRBJ2-7	TGTGCCAGCAGTTTATCCCAAAAATTATTAGCGGGAGGTAGCTCCTACGAGCAGTACTTC	CASSLSQKLLAGGSSYEQYF
TRBD1	TRBV7-9	.	TRBJ1-1	TGTGCCAGCAGCCAAATACAGGGGGCGGACACTGAAGCTTTCTTT	CASSQIQGADTEAFF
.	TRBV5-1	few	TRBJ1-2	TGCGCCAGCAGCTTGGAGGGAGGCTATGGCTACACCTTC	CASSLEGGYGYTF
TRBD1	TRBV18	.	TRBJ2-7	TGTGCCAGCTCATCTCAGACAGGGGGATCCTACGAGCAGTACTTC	CASSSQTGGSYEQYF
.	TRBV29-1	.	TRBJ1-1	TGCAGCGTTGTACGGCAGGAAAACACTGAAGCTTTCTTT	CSVVRQENTEAFF
TRBD1	TRBV2	.	TRBJ1-1	TGTGCCAGCAGGATGACAGGGGGCCCCTTGTCGAACACTGAAGCTTTCTTT	CASRMTGGPLSNTEAFF
.	TRBV7-2	.	TRBJ1-2	TGTGCCAGCAGCTTCGCGGTGCCTAGAGGTGGCTACACCTTC	CASSFAVPRGGYTF
.	TRBV7-3	.	TRBJ1-2	TGTGCCAGCAGCTTTCGTGACAGCTATGGCTACACCTTC	CASSFRDSYGYTF
TRBD2	TRBV11-2	.	TRBJ2-1	TGTGCCAGCAGCTTAAGGACTAGCGGTGAGAGGAGATACAATGAGCAGTTCTTC	CASSLRTSGERRYNEQFF
TRBD1	TRBV7-9	.	TRBJ2-2	TGTGCCAGCAGCTCGGGACAGGGTGACACCGGGGAGCTGTTTTTT	CASSSGQGDTGELFF
TRBD2	TRBV2	.	TRBJ2-1	TGTGCCAGCAGGGGACTAGCGGGAGGCTATTCCAATGAGCAGTTCTTC	CASRGLAGGYSNEQFF
TRBD1	TRBV7-2	.	TRBJ1-5	TGTGCCAGCAGCCGGGGACAGAGCAATCAGCCCCAGCATTTT	CASSRGQSNQPQHF
.	TRBV11-2	.	TRBJ2-1	TGTGCCAGCAGCGGGCAGGGCCGGGCGGACAATGAGCAGTTCTTC	CASSGQGRADNEQFF
.	TRBV19	.	TRBJ1-1	TGTGCCTCCCAGTTCCGCGGCACTGAAGCTTTCTTT	CASQFRGTEAFF
.	TRBV7-9	.	TRBJ2-7	TGTGCCAGCAGCCGCCTTCTCAAGGACAGCTCCTACGAGCAGTACTTC	CASSRLLKDSSYEQYF
.	TRBV19	.	TRBJ1-4	TGTGCCAGTAGTCCAGGGGCGAGCGGTGAAAAACTGTTTTTT	CASSPGASGEKLFF
TRBD2	TRBV30	once	TRBJ2-1	TGTGCCTGGAGTTATGGACTAGCGGGAGACGAGCAGTTCTTC	CAWSYGLAGDEQFF
.	TRBV2	.	TRBJ1-2	TGTGCCAGCAGTGAGCCGGAGAGCTACACCTTC	CASSEPESYTF
TRBD1	TRBV6-5	.	TRBJ1-1	TGTGCCAGCAGTTATACAGGGGGGAACACTGAAGCTTTCTTT	CASSYTGGNTEAFF
TRBD1	TRBV19	.	TRBJ1-6	TGTGCCAGTAGTAGACAGGGGGCTACTACACCCCTCCACTTT	CASSRQGATTPLHF
.	TRBV28	.	TRBJ2-6	TGTGCCAGCAGTTCACCCTTTGGGGGGGCGAGCTCTGGGGCCAACGTCCTGACTTTC	CASSSPFGGASSGANVLTF
.	TRBV6-2/TRBV6-3	.	TRBJ1-2	TGTGCCAGCAGCTCCAGACACCGGGACTCTGGCTACACCTTC	CASSSRHRDSGYTF
.	TRBV14	.	TRBJ2-5	TGTGCCAGCAGCCAAGACGGTCGCCAAGAGACCCAGTACTTC	CASSQDGRQETQYF
TRBD2	TRBV11-2	.	TRBJ2-7	TGTGCCAGCAGCTCCGGACTAGCGGGGGTATACGAGCAGTACTTC	CASSSGLAGVYEQYF
.	TRBV3-1/TRBV3-2	.	TRBJ2-2	TGTGCCAGCAGCCAAGGGAGAGTAGGCCGGACCGGGGAGCTGTTTTTT	CASSQGRVGRTGELFF
.	TRBV7-2	.	TRBJ1-4	TGTGCCATCCAGTTCAATGAAAAACTGTTTTTT	CAIQFNEKLFF
TRBD2	TRBV3-1/TRBV3-2	.	TRBJ2-7	TGTGCCAGCAGCCAAGGATTACGGGAGGGCCTGTACGAGCAGTACTTC	CASSQGLREGLYEQYF
.	TRBV27	once	TRBJ1-2	TGTGCCAGCAGTTCCCCCCTCGCAGGGGAGGGCTACACCTTC	CASSSPLAGEGYTF
TRBD1	TRBV27	.	TRBJ2-2	TGTGCCAGCAGGCCACAGGGGTCTAACACCGGGGAGCTGTTTTTT	CASRPQGSNTGELFF